What follows describes a single TCR beta chain. Authors' data handling: Nucleated cell number was recorded as an estimate derived from reference gene primer amplification. TCRdb keeps only in-frame clones here, not all; method: immunoSEQ multiplex PCR. V and J calls and clone size follow that table, whereas D and trimming were derived from the DNA. The sample has around 110,000 clones, roughly 75% seen once. The CDR3 loop spans 11 amino acids. The germline gives CDR1 SEHNR, CDR2 FQNEAQ (reference sequence). Trimming took off 4 bases at V and 13 bases at J, with 10 bases between the two ends. This sample is drawn from a study of blood T cell repertoires in COVID-19. Study summary: The United States, Italy and Spain provided the acute and convalescent COVID-19 samples. The analysed material was cDNA or gDNA that came from T cells, B-cell-depleted T cells, or PBMCs.

The chain joins TRBV7-9 to TRBJ1-4; TRBD1 is a possible D gene (6 bases). The source material was peripheral blood. The receptor comes from a man in his fifties or sixties with active or convalescent COVID-19. Here the CDR3 DNA reads TGTGCCAGCAGCTCCAGGGGTGGACTGTTTTTT. It is translated as CASSSRGGLFF.